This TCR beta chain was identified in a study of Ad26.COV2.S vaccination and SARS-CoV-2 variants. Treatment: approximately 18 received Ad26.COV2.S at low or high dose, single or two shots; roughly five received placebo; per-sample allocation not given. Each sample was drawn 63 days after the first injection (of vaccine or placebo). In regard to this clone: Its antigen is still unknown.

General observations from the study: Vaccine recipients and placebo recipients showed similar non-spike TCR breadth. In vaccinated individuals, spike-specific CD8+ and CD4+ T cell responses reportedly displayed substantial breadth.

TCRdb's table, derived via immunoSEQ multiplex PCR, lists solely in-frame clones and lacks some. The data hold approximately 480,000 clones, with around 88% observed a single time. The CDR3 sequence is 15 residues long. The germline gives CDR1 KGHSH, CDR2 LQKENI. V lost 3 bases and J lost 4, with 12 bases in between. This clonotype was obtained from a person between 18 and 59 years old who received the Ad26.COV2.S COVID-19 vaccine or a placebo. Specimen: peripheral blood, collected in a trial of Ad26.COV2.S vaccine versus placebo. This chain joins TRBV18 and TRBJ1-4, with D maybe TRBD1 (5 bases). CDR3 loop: CASSPPTAYNEKLFF. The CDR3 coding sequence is TGTGCCAGCTCACCGCCGACAGCTTATAATGAAAAACTGTTTTTT.